Shown below are 9 T cell receptor beta chains from a single sample sequenced in a study of T cells in Graves' hyperthyroidism and ophthalmopathy. It was RNA transcripts that yielded the amplified TCR beta CDR3 regions. With the HTBI primer set, the TCR CDR3 went through a first round of RT-PCR. In TCRdb, the multiplex PCR reads were re-called with MiXCR into one record per CDR3 protein. The sample yields approximately 590,000 distinct CDR3 sequences, about 15% seen once. Sequencing was done on a sample of blood. Every receptor here comes from a woman in her thirties with Graves' hyperthyroidism.

This clonotype appeared many times. The J gene is TRBJ2-6, the V gene TRBV2; no clear D gene. Germline CDR1 and CDR2: SNHLY and FYNNEI. The CDR3 spans 15 residues. V dropped 3 bases and J dropped 0 bases, with 6 bases sitting between them. The CDR3 spells CASSDWGSGANVLTF. The CDR3 region has the DNA TGTGCCAGCAGTGATTGGGGCTCTGGGGCCAACGTCCTGACTTTC.

The gene calls are TRBV6-1 and TRBJ2-7, with 10 positions matching TRBD1. The CDR3 loop spans 15 amino acids. Unmatched junction bases numbered 7, after V lost 5 bases and J lost 3 bases. Germline values: CDR1 MNHNS, CDR2 SASEGT. The CDR3 reads CASSSTGQGDYEQYF. Written as DNA, the CDR3 is TGTGCCAGCAGTTCAACAGGACAGGGGGACTACGAGCAGTACTTC.

This clonotype has ten or more counts. This rearrangement joins TRBV30 to TRBJ2-1, with D tentatively TRBD1 or TRBD2 (5 bases each). Between the trimmed V and J ends, which lost 0 bases and 7 bases, there was a span of 16 bases. The CDR3 runs to 15 residues. Germline V gene data show CDR1 as GTSNPN and CDR2 as SVGIG (reference sequence). CDR3 coding DNA: TGTGCCTGGAGTGTACTCCCCGACGAGGGGAATGAGCAGTTCTTC. It specifies CAWSVLPDEGNEQFF. Supplemented by reference TRBV30 and TRBJ2-1, the full variable domain reads SQTIHQWPATLVQPVGSPLSLECTVEGTSNPNLYWYRQAAGRGLQLLFYSVGIGQISSEVPQNLSASRPQDRQFILSSKKLLLSDSGFYLCAWSVLPDEGNEQFFGPGTRLTVL.

V and J are TRBV5-4 and TRBJ2-5, with D perhaps being TRBD1 or TRBD2 (6 bases each). This CDR3 region has 15 residues. V gave up 2 bases and J gave up 4 bases, with 15 bases separating them. The germline gives CDR1 SGHNT, CDR2 YYREEE (reference sequence). CDR3 coding DNA: TGTGCCAGCAGCTTACACAGGGACTCTCCAGAGACCCAGTACTTC. Its protein product is CASSLHRDSPETQYF.

Worth noting for this clonotype: A much larger clone lies a single base off, so this may be a read error. The rearrangement links TRBV28 to TRBJ2-7; 7 bases match TRBD1. CDR3 size: 15 residues. Losses at the gene ends were 5 bases for V and 5 bases for J; bases not matched to a gene: 12. Per the germline V gene, CDR1 is MDHEN and CDR2 is SYDVKM. CDR3 residues: CASSGGQDLDHEQYF. The DNA of the CDR3 is TGTGCCAGCAGTGGCGGACAGGATCTTGACCACGAGCAGTACTTC.

As for this clonotype: One end of the junction varies from germline; a read error may be responsible. This chain joins TRBV7-6 and TRBJ1-1; 10 bases fit TRBD1. Germline loops: CDR1 SGHVS, CDR2 FNYEAQ. CDR3 length equals 15 residues. Here the CDR3 DNA reads TGTGCCAGCAGCCACGGACAGGGGGGAGGTACTGAAGCTCTCTTT. Its protein is CASSHGQGGGTEALF.

The rearrangement uses TRBV10-3 and TRBJ1-2; no reliable D call. Germline lookup yields CDR1 ENHRY and CDR2 SYGVKD. The length of the CDR3 is 15 residues. Trimming removed 0 bases at V and 5 bases at J, with 13 bases between. Here the CDR3 DNA reads TGTGCCATCAGTGAGTCGGGCGGCCTGGGGTATGGCTACACCTTC. This gives the protein CAISESGGLGYGYTF.

The table lists this clonotype with many counts. This chain links TRBV28 with TRBJ1-1; the match to TRBD1 covers 7 bases. Germline V gene sequence: CDR1 MDHEN, CDR2 SYDVKM. This CDR3 comprises 16 residues. Losses at the gene ends were 5 bases for V and 0 bases for J; bases not matched to a gene: 9. The CDR3 protein is CASSPYPQGMNTEAFF. The CDR3, as DNA: TGTGCCAGCAGTCCCTACCCACAGGGGATGAACACTGAAGCTTTCTTT.

This clonotype was seen many times. V and J are TRBV6-2 or TRBV6-3 and TRBJ2-7; 7 bases are shared with TRBD1. The trim removed 8 bases at V and 0 bases at J, leaving 7 bases unmatched. In germline, CDR1 is MNHEY, CDR2 SVGEGT. This CDR3 is built from 14 residues. CDR3 in DNA: TGTGCCAGCCGGGGACAGTCGAGCTCCTACGAGCAGTACTTC. Amino acids: CASRGQSSSYEQYF.